The next 19 T cell receptor beta chains were all read from a single sample in a study of blood T cell repertoires in COVID-19. The protocol was immunoSEQ multiplex PCR, while the TCRdb copy is restricted to in-frame clones and leaves out a portion. The profile shows 100,000 to 150,000 clones, less than 85% of them singletons. The sample consisted of peripheral blood. Receptors were obtained from a woman aged 55-70 years with acute or convalescent COVID-19.

This chain connects TRBV19 to TRBJ1-3, with D tentatively TRBD1 (6 bases). V shed 5 bases and J shed 2 bases, with 13 bases lying between them. CDR3 size: 15 residues. CDR1 is LNHDA, CDR2 SQIVND, per germline (reference sequence). The CDR3 protein is CASSGMGATGNTIYF. CDR3 nucleotides: TGTGCCAGTAGTGGAATGGGGGCGACTGGAAACACCATATATTTT.

This clone has a handful of counts. This sequence joins TRBV6-5 and TRBJ1-6, with 9 nucleotides matching TRBD1. V was clipped by 5 bases and J by 7 bases; unmatched bases: 6. Germline V lookup: CDR1 MNHEY, CDR2 SVGAGI. The CDR3 covers 15 residues. The CDR3 sequence is CASSPGQGVNSPLHF. CDR3 coding DNA: TGTGCCAGCAGTCCGGGACAGGGCGTCAATTCACCCCTCCACTTT.

This chain connects TRBV4-1 to TRBJ1-1; no firm D call. Trimming left V 4 bases short and J 1 base short, with 13 bases between. From germline, CDR1 is MGHRA and CDR2 YSYEKL. There are 15 residues in the CDR3. CDR3 amino acids: CASSPYHTANTEAFF. Here the CDR3 DNA reads TGCGCCAGCAGCCCCTACCACACAGCGAACACTGAAGCTTTCTTT.

The sample holds one count of this clone. CDR3 residues: CASSDPTGTVNYGYTF. In DNA form, the CDR3 reads TGTGCCAGCAGCGACCCGACAGGGACGGTGAACTATGGCTACACCTTC. The gene calls are TRBV5-8 and TRBJ1-2; the match to TRBD1 covers 7 bases. In germline, CDR1 is SGHTS, CDR2 YDEGEE. The CDR3 length is 16 residues. V lost 4 bases to trimming and J lost 2 bases; unmatched junction nucleotides: 11.

The genes are TRBV10-3 and TRBJ1-1; TRBD1 matches 9 bases. The trim removed 6 bases at V and 6 bases at J, leaving 8 bases unmatched. The CDR3 runs 14 residues. Germline V gene lookup returns CDR1 ENHRY and CDR2 SYGVKD. CDR3 in DNA: TGTGCCATCAGCCTACAGGGGGCCGGAGCTGAAGCTTTCTTT. It specifies CAISLQGAGAEAFF.

This chain uses TRBV19 with TRBJ1-1; 9 bases fit TRBD1. The length of the CDR3 is 14 residues. J was trimmed by 0 bases and V by 6 bases; bases with no gene match: 2. Germline V CDR1 and CDR2: LNHDA, SQIVND (reference sequence). DNA for the CDR3: TGTGCCAGTAGCCGGGACAGGGTGAACACTGAAGCTTTCTTT. This gives the protein CASSRDRVNTEAFF.

The rearrangement uses TRBV24-1 and TRBJ1-2, with unresolved D. With 2 bases removed from V and 4 bases from J, the gap between germline ends came to 4 bases. Germline values: CDR1 KGHDR, CDR2 SFDVKD. The CDR3 consists of 12 residues. The chain's CDR3 is CATSDYSYGYTF. CDR3 in DNA: TGTGCCACCAGTGATTACAGCTATGGCTACACCTTC.

V gene TRBV4-2 combines with J gene TRBJ2-2; TRBD2 might be the D (5 bases). In germline, CDR1 is LGHNA, CDR2 YNFKEQ. This CDR3 has 18 amino acids. With 3 bases removed from V and 0 bases from J, the gap between germline ends came to 17 bases. The CDR3 loop is CASSQERPAASNTGELFF. DNA for the CDR3: TGTGCCAGCAGCCAGGAGCGGCCGGCGGCCTCGAACACCGGGGAGCTGTTTTTT.

This chain joins TRBV9 and TRBJ1-6, with 7 positions matching TRBD1. The CDR3 length is 15 residues. With 3 bases clipped from V and 7 bases from J, the junction kept 7 bases outside the gene matches. Germline V lookup: CDR1 SGDLS, CDR2 YYNGEE. DNA of the CDR3: TGTGCCAGCAGCGGACAGGGACTCCTGAATTCACCCCTCCACTTT. It is translated as CASSGQGLLNSPLHF.

The chain joins TRBV1 to TRBJ1-1; TRBD1, the D gene given by the table, was not confirmed from the DNA. TRBV1 is shown as a pseudogene. CDR3 size: 16 residues. The CDR3 protein is CTSSQARTGWGTEAFF. DNA for the CDR3: TGCACCAGCAGCCAAGCCAGGACAGGGTGGGGTACTGAAGCTTTCTTT.

On this clone: One end of the junction varies from germline; a read error may be responsible. The J gene is TRBJ2-1, the V gene TRBV18; a possible D gene is TRBD1 (7 bases). Germline lookup yields CDR1 KGHSH and CDR2 LQKENI. The CDR3 loop spans 11 amino acids. The CDR3 spells CASSLQGGMVF. The CDR3 region has the DNA TGTGCCAGCTCACTTCAGGGGGGCATGGTCTTC.

The chain uses TRBV6-5 and TRBJ1-2; 7 bases are a match to TRBD1. Germline trimming cut 2 bases from V and 4 bases from J; bases unmatched to any gene: 7. Germline CDR1 MNHEY, CDR2 SVGAGI. The CDR3 covers 15 residues. The CDR3 region is CASSYLGDRPYGYTF. CDR3 nucleotide sequence: TGTGCCAGCAGTTACCTCGGGGACAGACCCTATGGCTACACCTTC.

The chain has TRBV12-3 or TRBV12-4 and TRBJ2-4, with a tentative D call TRBD1 (5 bases). The CDR3 sequence is 12 residues long. Trimming took off 3 bases at V and 9 bases at J, with 9 bases between the two ends. The CDR3 nucleotides are TGTGCCAGCAGTTTGGGGCAGCCCATTCAGTACTTC. Amino acid sequence: CASSLGQPIQYF.

The chain recombines TRBV5-5 with TRBJ2-7; D is perhaps TRBD2 (6 bases). Germline V gene data show CDR1 as SGHKS and CDR2 as YYEKEE (reference sequence). The CDR3 has 16 residues. Trimming cost V 1 base and J 3 bases, with 17 bases left between them. CDR3 residues: CASSLFPGSSGYEQYV. The DNA for the CDR3 is TGTGCCAGCAGCTTGTTCCCGGGTAGTAGCGGCTACGAGCAGTACGTC.

The chain couples TRBV5-5 to TRBJ1-6; D is possibly TRBD1 (6 bases). The V end lost 2 bases, the J end lost 10 bases, and 13 bases lay between the germline ends. Germline lookup yields CDR1 SGHKS and CDR2 YYEKEE (reference sequence). The CDR3 extends over 14 amino acids. CDR3 in amino acids: CASSFAGEKSPLHF. In DNA, the CDR3 is TGTGCCAGCAGCTTCGCAGGGGAAAAATCACCCCTCCACTTT.

The chain recombines TRBV7-9 with TRBJ1-6; D gene ambiguous. The germline gives CDR1 SEHNR, CDR2 FQNEAQ (reference sequence). Trimming removed 0 bases from V and 6 bases from J, with 6 bases in between. The CDR3 consists of 14 residues. CDR3 nucleotides: TGTGCCAGCAGCTTAGCCAGTGGTAATTCACCCCTCCACTTT. Protein: CASSLASGNSPLHF.

V is TRBV19 and J is TRBJ1-2, with D possibly being TRBD1 (5 bases). Germline V gene lookup returns CDR1 LNHDA and CDR2 SQIVND (reference sequence). V lost 0 bases and J 4 bases, leaving 21 bases between the germline ends. The CDR3 totals 18 residues. This chain's CDR3 is CASSIDPRKTTDLYGYTF. CDR3 nucleotides: TGTGCCAGTAGTATAGACCCCAGAAAGACGACAGATCTCTATGGCTACACCTTC.

V gene TRBV19 combines with J gene TRBJ1-2, with 7 bases aligning to TRBD1. V lost 3 bases and J lost 5; bases outside the gene matches: 3. This CDR3 spans 13 amino acids. Germline CDR1 reads LNHDA; CDR2 reads SQIVND (reference sequence). CDR3: CASSIRQGYGYTF. The CDR3 DNA follows: TGTGCCAGTAGTATTCGACAGGGTTATGGCTACACCTTC.

The chain recombines TRBV5-1 with TRBJ2-3, with D perhaps matching TRBD2 (6 bases). The ends were cut back, 0 bases at V and 3 bases at J, with 14 bases in the middle. CDR3 size: 16 residues. The germline gives CDR1 SGHRS, CDR2 YFSETQ. The CDR3 DNA reads TGCGCCAGCAGCTTGGGGGCAGGTGGGAGGACAGATACGCAGTATTTT. It yields the protein CASSLGAGGRTDTQYF.